The present TCR beta chain was sequenced within a study of CD8 T cells in ankylosing spondylitis. Study findings and constraints: Several of the motif variants were reported before in synovial fluid and blood from reactive arthritis. It was reported that disease-linked clones were significantly enriched in matched ankylosing spondylitis synovial fluid. There was a TCR beta motif, made of fewer than 10 highly homologous variants, that appeared characteristic of ankylosing spondylitis blood. CD8+ by phenotype, disease-linked clones were relatively rare in peripheral blood.

V lost 1 base to trimming and J lost 7 bases; unmatched junction nucleotides: 14. The CDR3 has 18 residues. Germline V lookup: CDR1 SGHAT, CDR2 FQNNGV. Molecular-barcoded quantitative 5'-RACE produced these TCR beta libraries. TCRdb reanalysed the 5' RACE reads using MiXCR and keeps one entry per CDR3 protein. The table includes about 210,000 distinct CDR3 sequences, about 7% detected once. There are a few counts of this clonotype. Its target is unknown. This rearrangement joins TRBV11-2 to TRBJ2-5; 11 bases line up with TRBD1. The sequenced material came from blood, either unsorted or a sorted T cell fraction (not recorded which). The TCR originated in a male donor with ankylosing spondylitis. The CDR3 nucleotides read TGTGCCAGCAGCTTAGGGAGTCCGGACAGGGGGCAATTCGGGACCCAGTACTTC. Its translation: CASSLGSPDRGQFGTQYF.